This TCR beta chain was sequenced in a study of blood T cell repertoires in COVID-19. As for the study in general: Material from acute and convalescent COVID-19 was sourced from the United States, Italy and Spain.

Authors' analysis steps: From reference gene primer amplification, estimates of nucleated cell counts were derived. Repertoires were generated with immunoSEQ multiplex PCR, while TCRdb's copy carries only in-frame clones and drops some. D and trimming come from the DNA, and the V and J calls and clone size come from that table. Of over 50,000 clones listed, around 87% are singletons. The count of this clone is one. V was trimmed by 3 bases and J by 3 bases, leaving 12 bases between them. The CDR3 is made up of 15 amino acids. The germline gives CDR1 SGHRS, CDR2 YFSETQ. The sequenced material came from peripheral blood. This TCR came from a man aged 60-69 years with acute or convalescent COVID-19. The chain recombines TRBV5-1 with TRBJ2-2, with D unclear. The CDR3 nucleotides read TGCGCCAGCAGCTCCATCCCCCAGGACACCGGGGAGCTGTTTTTT. Its protein is CASSSIPQDTGELFF.